This entry lists 25 T cell receptor beta chains sequenced from one sample in a study of identical twins. TCRdb used MiXCR to reprocess the 5' RACE reads, holding one entry per CDR3 protein. The sample lists a few hundred thousand distinct CDR3 sequences; under 9.5% were seen once. This sample was also put to use in a study of yellow fever vaccine responses in identical twins.

The sample consisted of memory (CD45RO+) T cells sorted from blood. These TCRs come from a woman under 30 in good health.

The table lists this clonotype with many counts. V is TRBV20-1 and J is TRBJ1-2, with D unresolved. Trimming cost V 6 bases and J 6 bases, with 5 bases left between them. The CDR3 has 9 amino acids. Germline values: CDR1 DFQATT, CDR2 SNEGSKA (reference sequence). The chain's CDR3 is CSALDGYTF. CDR3 DNA: TGCAGTGCCCTGGATGGCTACACCTTC.

The CDR3: CASSEGQGYYGYTF. The CDR3 DNA follows: TGTGCCAGCAGTGAAGGACAGGGGTATTATGGCTACACCTTC. The rearrangement links TRBV6-1 to TRBJ1-2, with 8 nucleotides matching TRBD1. The CDR3 loop spans 14 amino acids. Germline V CDR1 and CDR2: MNHNS, SASEGT. Trimming cost V 1 base and J 5 bases; bases outside gene matches: 3.

This clonotype showed up just a few times. This rearrangement joins TRBV27 to TRBJ1-5; D ambiguous. The V gene lost 3 bases and the J gene lost 0 bases, with 9 bases spanning the gap. The germline V gene has CDR1 MNHEY and CDR2 SMNVEV (reference sequence). The CDR3 runs 15 residues. Written as DNA, the CDR3 is TGTGCCAGCAGTTTTAGTTTTTATAGCAATCAGCCCCAGCATTTT. Amino acid sequence: CASSFSFYSNQPQHF.

This clonotype turned up a few times. This chain uses TRBV20-1 with TRBJ2-3; 9 bases match TRBD2. The CDR3 is 16 amino acids. The germline V gene has CDR1 DFQATT and CDR2 SNEGSKA (reference sequence). The J segment lost 4 bases and the V segment lost 0 bases, leaving 8 bases of the junction unmatched. The CDR3 reads CSARDMASGTADTQYF. CDR3 DNA sequence: TGCAGTGCTAGAGATATGGCTAGCGGGACGGCAGATACGCAGTATTTT.

Ten or more counts support this clonotype. The chain links TRBV4-1 to TRBJ2-7; 11 bases map to TRBD2. From germline, CDR1 is MGHRA and CDR2 YSYEKL. This CDR3 comprises 16 residues. The junction had 5 bases not matched to a gene; V was cut back by 4 bases and J by 0 bases. The CDR3 loop is CASSLELAGGSYEQYF. The CDR3 DNA reads as TGCGCCAGCAGCCTGGAGCTAGCGGGAGGCTCCTACGAGCAGTACTTC.

The V gene is TRBV12-3 or TRBV12-4, the J gene TRBJ2-7; D might be TRBD1 (5 bases). Trimming took off 5 bases at V and 0 bases at J, with 11 bases between the two ends. This CDR3 region has 14 residues. This CDR3 is CASSRQYNSYEQYF. The CDR3 region has the DNA TGTGCCAGCAGTAGACAGTACAACTCCTACGAGCAGTACTTC.

Turning to this clonotype: The junction differs from germline at one of its ends, possibly a read error. This chain joins TRBV4-2 and TRBJ1-3, with D possibly being TRBD1 (6 bases). The CDR3 extends over 14 amino acids. Germline CDR1 and CDR2: LGHNA and YNFKEQ. This chain's CDR3 is CASSQAGVVGTIYF. In DNA form, the CDR3 reads TGTGCCAGCAGTCAAGCAGGGGTGGTAGGCACCATATATTTT.

In its sample, this clonotype was seen many times. The V call is TRBV2, the J call TRBJ2-7, with D tentatively TRBD1 or TRBD2 (5 bases each). The V gene lost 8 bases and the J gene lost 2 bases, with 10 bases spanning the gap. The germline CDR1 and CDR2 sequences are SNHLY and FYNNEI. This CDR3 is 12 amino acids long. The CDR3 spells CASDGTAYEQYV. In nucleotides, the CDR3 is TGTGCCAGCGACGGGACGGCCTACGAGCAGTACGTC.

The V call is TRBV5-1, the J call TRBJ2-3, with D tentatively TRBD1 (6 bases). This CDR3 is 15 amino acids long. Germline CDR1 reads SGHRS; CDR2 reads YFSETQ. The V and J ends lost 3 bases and 2 bases respectively, with 13 bases between them. The CDR3 DNA follows: TGCGCCAGCAGCTCAGGGACAAGCAACACAGATACGCAGTATTTT. Translated, it gives CASSSGTSNTDTQYF.

This clonotype was recorded at least ten times. The J gene is TRBJ1-3, the V gene TRBV6-1; no definite D call. CDR1 and CDR2 from the germline V gene are MNHNS and SASEGT. The CDR3 spans 15 residues. V gave up 1 base and J gave up 0 bases, with 7 bases separating them. This CDR3 reads CASSEVVSSGNTIYF. CDR3 coding DNA: TGTGCCAGCAGTGAAGTGGTCAGCTCTGGAAACACCATATATTTT.

There are many counts of this clonotype. The gene calls are TRBV3-1 and TRBJ2-1; maybe TRBD2 (5 bases). V shed 0 bases and J shed 8 bases, with 11 bases lying between them. The germline gives CDR1 LGHDT, CDR2 YNNKEL (reference sequence). This CDR3 comprises 14 residues. CDR3 DNA: TGTGCCAGCAGCCAAGATCCGTCTAGCCATGAGCAGTTCTTC. Its protein product is CASSQDPSSHEQFF.

This chain uses TRBV20-1 with TRBJ2-7; 8 nucleotides agree with TRBD2. The CDR3 covers 14 residues. V lost 1 base to trimming and J lost 5 bases; unmatched junction nucleotides: 7. In germline, CDR1 is DFQATT, CDR2 SNEGSKA (reference sequence). The CDR3 loop is CSARGGGNPNEQYF. The DNA for the CDR3 is TGCAGTGCTAGAGGCGGGGGGAATCCCAACGAGCAGTACTTC.

This clonotype was counted at least ten times. DNA for the CDR3: TGTGCCATCAGAGCCGGGCGTGGGGACAGGGGAGGCGACACTGAAGCTTTCTTT. Its translation is CAIRAGRGDRGGDTEAFF. The chain couples TRBV10-3 to TRBJ1-1, with 10 positions matching TRBD1. The germline V gene encodes CDR1 ENHRY and CDR2 SYGVKD. This CDR3 region has 18 residues. V lost 6 bases to trimming and J lost 3 bases; unmatched junction nucleotides: 16.

V gene TRBV7-9 combines with J gene TRBJ2-1; 8 bases agree with TRBD2. CDR1 and CDR2 (germline): SEHNR, FQNEAQ (reference sequence). V lost 5 bases and J lost 1; bases outside the gene matches: 10. The CDR3 covers 17 residues. CDR3 residues: CASSPSGGGGSYNEQFF. DNA of the CDR3: TGTGCCAGCAGCCCTAGTGGGGGCGGGGGGTCCTACAATGAGCAGTTCTTC.

V and J are TRBV15 and TRBJ1-1; D unresolved. The CDR3 consists of 13 residues. Trimming left V 3 bases short and J 0 bases short, with 5 bases between. Germline CDR1 is LNHNV and CDR2 is YYDKDF (reference sequence). The CDR3 coding sequence is TGTGCCACCAGCAGTGAAATGAACACTGAAGCTTTCTTT. The encoded protein is CATSSEMNTEAFF.

This clonotype has a handful of counts. The V call is TRBV28, the J call TRBJ2-5; 7 bases map to TRBD2. The germline V gene has CDR1 MDHEN and CDR2 SYDVKM. This CDR3 spans 15 amino acids. After removal of 4 bases from V and 0 bases from J, the junction contained 5 bases not matched to a gene. The DNA of the CDR3 is TGTGCCAGCAGTTCGGCTAGCGGCCACCAAGAGACCCAGTACTTC. Its protein is CASSSASGHQETQYF.

This clonotype was observed a few times. CDR3: CATGQGTDTQYF. The CDR3 DNA sequence: TGTGCCACAGGACAGGGCACAGATACGCAGTATTTT. The chain carries TRBV24-1 and TRBJ2-3, with 7 positions matching TRBD1. The V gene end was trimmed by 10 bases and the J gene end by 1 base; junction bases not matched to a gene: 1. CDR1 and CDR2 (germline): KGHDR, SFDVKD. The CDR3 extends over 12 amino acids.

V is TRBV7-6 and J is TRBJ2-3; 11 nucleotides align to TRBD2. This CDR3 comprises 19 residues. The V gene's germline CDR1 is SGHVS and CDR2 FNYEAQ. Trimming removed 5 bases from V and 0 bases from J; junction bases left unmatched: 13. CDR3 sequence: CASSRGGLADSISTDTQYF. CDR3 sequence (DNA): TGTGCCAGCAGCCGGGGGGGACTAGCGGATTCGATTAGCACAGATACGCAGTATTTT.

This clonotype was seen a few times. This chain links TRBV28 with TRBJ2-7; 10 bases align to TRBD1. The CDR3 length is 15 residues. Germline trimming cut 5 bases from V and 3 bases from J; bases unmatched to any gene: 7. Germline V gives CDR1 MDHEN, CDR2 SYDVKM. CDR3 coding DNA: TGTGCCAGCAGTCTTGGACAGGGGGGGATCTACGAGCAGTACGTC. This gives the protein CASSLGQGGIYEQYV.

At least ten counts were recorded for this clonotype. The chain has TRBV4-2 and TRBJ1-3, with D possibly matching TRBD1 (6 bases). Per the germline V gene, CDR1 is LGHNA and CDR2 is YNFKEQ. The length of the CDR3 is 14 residues. The V and J ends lost 4 bases and 6 bases respectively, with 13 bases between them. CDR3 in DNA: TGTGCCAGCAGCCTAAACAGGGCTGAAAACACCATATATTTT. This sequence encodes CASSLNRAENTIYF.

This clonotype occurred many times. CDR3 region: CASSHVTSGWEEQYF. The CDR3 DNA follows: TGCGCCAGCAGCCACGTAACTAGCGGGTGGGAGGAGCAGTACTTC. The V and J genes are TRBV4-1 and TRBJ2-7; 9 nucleotides line up with TRBD2. Trimming took 3 bases from V and 7 from J; bases not matched to a gene: 10. This CDR3 is 15 amino acids long. Looked up from germline, CDR1 is MGHRA and CDR2 is YSYEKL.

This clonotype came up many times. The V call is TRBV24-1, the J call TRBJ2-2, with D perhaps TRBD1 or TRBD2 (6 bases each). Trimming removed 9 bases at V and 3 bases at J, with 16 bases between. CDR1 and CDR2 (germline): KGHDR, SFDVKD. The CDR3 covers 15 residues. The CDR3 here is CATSAGHTHTGELFF. The CDR3 DNA follows: TGTGCCACCTCTGCGGGACACACCCACACCGGGGAGCTGTTTTTT.

This clonotype was seen a handful of times. The CDR3 DNA sequence: TGTGCCAGCAGCTCGGTCGGGGATGCTAGAAAGCAGTACTTC. It encodes CASSSVGDARKQYF. The chain employs TRBV11-2 and TRBJ2-7, with D maybe TRBD2 (5 bases). The V gene's germline CDR1 is SGHAT and CDR2 FQNNGV. Between the trimmed V and J ends, which lost 4 bases and 8 bases, there was a span of 18 bases. This CDR3 region has 14 residues.

J is TRBJ2-7 and V is TRBV5-5; D tentatively reads TRBD1 or TRBD2 (5 bases each). Germline-derived CDR1 and CDR2 are SGHKS and YYEKEE (reference sequence). CDR3 size: 13 residues. V was shortened by 5 bases and J by 3 bases, with 12 bases between the two germline ends. The CDR3 here is CASSTAGGYEQYV. Here the CDR3 DNA reads TGTGCCAGCAGTACAGCTGGGGGCTACGAGCAGTACGTC.

This chain joins TRBV4-1 and TRBJ1-2, with D unclear. The V end was cut by 0 bases, the J end by 7 bases, with 15 bases between. CDR3 length: 15 amino acids. Per the germline V gene, CDR1 is MGHRA and CDR2 is YSYEKL. The CDR3 DNA reads as TGCGCCAGCAGCCAAGATGGGAGGCAGGACTCTGGCTACACCTTC. It codes for CASSQDGRQDSGYTF.